This T cell receptor beta chain was observed in a study of shared clonotypes between healthy human individuals. The CDR3 sequence is 18 residues long. Per the germline V gene, CDR1 is GTSNPN and CDR2 is SVGIG (reference sequence). V gave up 1 base and J gave up 2 bases, with 22 bases separating them. Naive CD8 cells lacked CD45RO, underwent positive selection for CCR7 and left out terminally differentiated effector memory CD45RA+ cells. On sorted subsets, replicate PCRs used about 200 ng DNA, or tens of thousands of T cell genomes. The assay was immunoSEQ multiplex PCR, and TCRdb's table has in-frame clones only and misses some. The sample records some 2.1 million clones, just under 95% being singletons.

This receptor was taken from a man younger than 35 in good health. Sequenced material: naive CD8+ T cells sorted from blood. This rearrangement joins TRBV30 to TRBJ2-3; TRBD1 might be the D (5 bases). The CDR3 region has the DNA TGTGCCTGGAGTGGGGGCGGCCCCGACTCATTCCTCACAGATACGCAGTATTTT. Amino acid sequence: CAWSGGGPDSFLTDTQYF.